The TCR beta chain under discussion was sequenced for a study of OX40 agonist ivuxolimab in advanced cancers. Turning to the study itself: Across the patients, intravenous ivuxolimab was delivered every 2 weeks at 0.01 to 10 mg/kg.

Profiled with immunoSEQ multiplex PCR; TCRdb holds only in-frame clones, not every one. The sample yields 54,000 or so clones, approximately 87% seen once. Trimming removed 6 bases at V and 1 base at J, with 12 bases between. The CDR3 extends over 14 amino acids. From germline, CDR1 is SGHTA and CDR2 FQGNSA. The material was CD4+ or CD8+ T cells sorted from blood, obtained in a trial of the OX40 agonist ivuxolimab. The TCR sequence derives from an adult with an advanced solid tumor such as melanoma, head and neck, liver or kidney cancer. The V call is TRBV7-2, the J call TRBJ1-1; a weak D match, TRBD1 (6 bases). For the CDR3, the DNA is TGTGCCAGCAGATTTTCGGGACAGAACACTGAAGCTTTCTTT. Its protein is CASRFSGQNTEAFF. Based on the CDR3 plus reference TRBV7-2 and TRBJ1-1, the full variable domain is GAGVSQSPSNKVTEKGKDVELRCDPISGHTALYWYRQSLGQGLEFLIYFQGNSAPDKSGLPSDRFSAERTGGSVSTLTIQRTQQEDSAVYLCASRFSGQNTEAFFGQGTRLTVV.